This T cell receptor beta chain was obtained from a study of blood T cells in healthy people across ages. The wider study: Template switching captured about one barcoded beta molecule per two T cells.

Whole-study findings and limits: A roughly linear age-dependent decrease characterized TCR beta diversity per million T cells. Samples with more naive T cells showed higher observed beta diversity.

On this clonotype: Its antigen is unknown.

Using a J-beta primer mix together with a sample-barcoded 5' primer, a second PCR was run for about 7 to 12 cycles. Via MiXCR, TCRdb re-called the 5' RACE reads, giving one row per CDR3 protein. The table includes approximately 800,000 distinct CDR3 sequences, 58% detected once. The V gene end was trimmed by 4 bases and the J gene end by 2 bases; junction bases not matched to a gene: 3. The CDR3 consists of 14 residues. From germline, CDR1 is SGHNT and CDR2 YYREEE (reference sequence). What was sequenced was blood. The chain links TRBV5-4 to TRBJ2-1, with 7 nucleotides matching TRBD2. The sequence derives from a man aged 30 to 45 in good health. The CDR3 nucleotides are TGTGCCAGCAGCCAAGCGGGACCCTACAATGAGCAGTTCTTC. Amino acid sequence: CASSQAGPYNEQFF.